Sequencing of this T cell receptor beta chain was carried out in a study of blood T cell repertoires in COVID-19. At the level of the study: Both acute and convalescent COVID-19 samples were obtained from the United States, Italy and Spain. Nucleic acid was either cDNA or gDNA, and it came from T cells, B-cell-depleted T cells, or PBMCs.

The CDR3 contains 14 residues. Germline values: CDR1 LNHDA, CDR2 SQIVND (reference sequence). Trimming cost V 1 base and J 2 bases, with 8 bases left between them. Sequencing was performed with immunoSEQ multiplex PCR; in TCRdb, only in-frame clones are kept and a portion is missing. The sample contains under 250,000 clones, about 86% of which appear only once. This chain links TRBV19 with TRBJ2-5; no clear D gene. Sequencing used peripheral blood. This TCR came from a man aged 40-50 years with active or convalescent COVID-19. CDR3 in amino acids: CASSIGTGQETQYF. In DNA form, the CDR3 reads TGTGCCAGTAGTATAGGAACTGGTCAAGAGACCCAGTACTTC.